Shown below are 14 T cell receptor beta chains from a single sample sequenced in a study of cytomegalovirus exposure and HLA in healthy donors. PCR primers comprised 60 Vbeta and 13 Jbeta primers. The assay was immunoSEQ multiplex PCR, and TCRdb's table has in-frame clones only and misses some. The data contain about 120,000 clones, 75% to 80% of them seen just once; the ten biggest clones take up over 5%. Input material: PBMCs. Receptor source: a woman in her thirties or forties in good health and CMV-seronegative.

On this clone itself: The identical CDR3 is also encoded by other nucleotide sequences in the sample. V usage is TRBV18 and J usage is TRBJ1-1; 7 bases line up with TRBD1. CDR1 and CDR2 (germline): KGHSH, LQKENI. V trimming: 3 bases; J trimming: 1 base; junction bases outside the gene matches: 5. The CDR3 has 15 residues. The CDR3: CASSPGNRGNTEAFF. The CDR3 bases are TGTGCCAGCTCACCTGGAAACAGGGGGAACACTGAAGCTTTCTTT.

The chain links TRBV19 to TRBJ2-5; 11 nucleotides match TRBD1. CDR1 and CDR2 (germline): LNHDA, SQIVND (reference sequence). The CDR3 totals 13 residues. With 3 bases clipped from V and 13 bases from J, the junction kept 7 bases outside the gene matches. The CDR3: CASSMGQGGRRYF. The DNA for the CDR3 is TGTGCCAGTAGTATGGGACAGGGGGGACGTCGGTACTTC.

The rearrangement uses TRBV5-8 and TRBJ2-7; D unresolved. The ends were cut back, 0 bases at V and 7 bases at J, with 2 bases in the middle. The V gene's germline CDR1 is SGHTS and CDR2 YDEGEE. The CDR3 is made up of 10 amino acids. The CDR3 here is CASSLVEQYF. The CDR3 DNA follows: TGTGCCAGCAGCTTGGTAGAGCAGTACTTC.

The V and J genes are TRBV11-2 and TRBJ2-7; D not certain. Per germline, CDR1 SGHAT and CDR2 FQNNGV. Trimming removed 3 bases from V and 6 bases from J, with 6 bases in between. There are 11 residues in the CDR3. CDR3 sequence reads: CASSLNSEQYF. The CDR3 DNA sequence: TGTGCCAGCAGCTTGAATAGCGAGCAGTACTTC.

Details on this clone: An end of the junction differs from the germline gene, which may be a read error. The chain carries TRBV7-2 and TRBJ2-4; TRBD2 is a possible D gene (5 bases). This CDR3 is built from 15 residues. The germline gives CDR1 SGHTA, CDR2 FQGNSA. The DNA of the CDR3 is TGTGCCAGTAGCTTAGACGGGATAGCCAAAAACATTCAGTACTTC. It is translated as CASSLDGIAKNIQYF.

The chain couples TRBV7-9 to TRBJ2-7, with 10 bases matching TRBD2. The V segment lost 2 bases and the J segment 5 bases; nucleotides outside the gene matches: 6. Germline CDR1 and CDR2: SEHNR and FQNEAQ (reference sequence). This CDR3 spans 15 amino acids. The CDR3 loop is CASSLISGRFHEQYF. In DNA form, the CDR3 reads TGTGCCAGCAGCTTAATTAGCGGGAGGTTCCACGAGCAGTACTTC.

The chain is built from TRBV13 and TRBJ2-7; 9 bases map to TRBD1. The CDR3 runs to 14 residues. The trim removed 2 bases at V and 5 bases at J, leaving 4 bases unmatched. Germline V gives CDR1 PRHDT, CDR2 FYEKMQ (reference sequence). The CDR3 is CASSLRQGEDEQYF. CDR3 nucleotides: TGTGCCAGCAGCTTAAGACAGGGGGAAGACGAGCAGTACTTC.

This chain joins TRBV18 and TRBJ2-2; D remains unclear. Germline V lookup: CDR1 KGHSH, CDR2 LQKENI. Trimming pared 3 bases from V and 5 bases from J, leaving 7 bases between. The CDR3 runs 13 residues. Here the CDR3 DNA reads TGTGCCAGCTCACCCGTCAGAACCGGGGAGCTGTTTTTT. Its translation: CASSPVRTGELFF.

For this clone: Other nucleotide sequences in the sample specify the same CDR3. The rearrangement uses TRBV5-6 and TRBJ2-6, with D possibly matching TRBD1 (6 bases). The CDR3 covers 18 residues. CDR1 is SGHDT and CDR2 is YYEEEE in the germline V gene. Trimming cost V 4 bases and J 10 bases, with 27 bases left between them. The CDR3 is CASSPPLGAGWVANVLTF. Here the CDR3 DNA reads TGTGCCAGCAGCCCCCCTTTGGGGGCAGGATGGGTGGCTAACGTCCTGACTTTC.

In DNA, the CDR3 is TGTGCCACCCGGGGGGACGGCAACGTCCTGACTTTC. Its protein is CATRGDGNVLTF. The chain is built from TRBV28 and TRBJ2-6; 7 nucleotides line up with TRBD2. The CDR3 is 12 residues long. Per the germline V gene, CDR1 is MDHEN and CDR2 is SYDVKM. Losses at the gene ends were 10 bases for V and 9 bases for J; bases not matched to a gene: 6.

V usage is TRBV7-8 and J usage is TRBJ1-2; no clear D. Trimming removed 1 base at V and 7 bases at J, with 7 bases between. The CDR3 is 12 residues long. CDR1 and CDR2 from the germline V gene are SGHVS and FQNEAQ. The CDR3 loop is CASSLDRGGYTF. The CDR3 DNA follows: TGTGCCAGCAGCTTAGATCGGGGTGGCTACACCTTC.

The rearrangement joins TRBV28 to TRBJ1-1; D ambiguous. Germline CDR1 MDHEN, CDR2 SYDVKM. V was clipped by 6 bases and J by 6 bases, with 17 bases between them. The CDR3 is 14 amino acids. The DNA of the CDR3 is TGTGCCAGCAGCGTAACTGTCGAGGGTCCTGAAGCTTTCTTT. Amino acids: CASSVTVEGPEAFF.

The rearrangement links TRBV19 to TRBJ1-5; no definite D call. CDR1 is LNHDA and CDR2 is SQIVND in the germline V gene (reference sequence). This CDR3 is 13 amino acids long. Trimming removed 10 bases at V and 3 bases at J, with 13 bases between. The CDR3 reads CATEAQFNQPQHF. The CDR3 nucleotides read TGTGCCACGGAAGCACAGTTCAATCAGCCCCAGCATTTT.

This clone was found a few times. The chain has TRBV27 and TRBJ1-1; 7 bases are shared with TRBD1. Germline V gene lookup returns CDR1 MNHEY and CDR2 SMNVEV (reference sequence). This CDR3 has 12 amino acids. V was clipped by 6 bases and J by 4 bases; unmatched bases: 2. The DNA for the CDR3 is TGTGCCAGCAGACAGGGGTTCACTGAAGCTTTCTTT. Protein sequence: CASRQGFTEAFF.